These 27 T cell receptor beta chains were all obtained from the same sample, sequenced in a study of breast tumors, draining lymph nodes, adjacent tissues. Axillary draining lymph nodes of breast cancer patients supplied the node samples. MiXCR, applied by TCRdb to the multiplex PCR reads, yields one record per CDR3 protein. In the table there are nearly 200,000 distinct CDR3 sequences, approximately 30% of which are singletons. The sequenced sample consisted of axillary lymph node tissue. Receptor source: a female donor with breast cancer. Some clones in this sample may be carry-over from other donors' samples.

CDR3 residues: CASREGQGATYEQYF. The CDR3 DNA reads TGTGCCAGCAGGGAGGGACAGGGGGCGACCTACGAGCAGTACTTC. V is TRBV6-1 and J is TRBJ2-7; 12 bases fit TRBD1. CDR1 is MNHNS, CDR2 SASEGT, per germline. The CDR3 spans 15 residues. Unmatched junction bases numbered 5, after V lost 6 bases and J lost 2 bases.

The chain is built from TRBV7-9 and TRBJ1-6; tentative D call: TRBD1 (6 bases). V lost 8 bases, J lost 10 bases, and 27 bases lay in between. The CDR3 sequence is 17 residues long. Germline CDR1 and CDR2: SEHNR and FQNEAQ (reference sequence). The CDR3 protein is CASGSYSTGGYDSPLHF. The DNA of the CDR3 is TGTGCCAGCGGCAGCTACTCGACGGGGGGCTACGACTCACCCCTCCACTTT.

About this clonotype: This may come from a read error, since a much larger clone is one base off. The chain recombines TRBV3-1 with TRBJ1-3; a weak D match, TRBD1 (5 bases). The V gene lost 4 bases and the J gene lost 2 bases, with 9 bases spanning the gap. The CDR3 contains 14 residues. Per the germline V gene, CDR1 is LGHDT and CDR2 is YNNKEL (reference sequence). The CDR3 nucleotides read TGTGCCAGCAGCCGCTGGGACCCTGGAAACACCATATATTTT. The encoded protein is CASSRWDPGNTIYF.

This clonotype appeared many times. The chain links TRBV20-1 to TRBJ2-5; TRBD2 matches at 8 bases. The CDR3 spans 14 residues. The V and J ends lost 5 bases and 6 bases, in that order; junction bases with no gene match: 11. Germline values: CDR1 DFQATT, CDR2 SNEGSKA (reference sequence). The CDR3: CSASSGLAGKTQYF. CDR3 DNA sequence: TGCAGTGCTTCTAGCGGGTTAGCGGGAAAGACCCAGTACTTC.

The chain employs TRBV20-1 and TRBJ2-6; D not resolved. The length of the CDR3 is 15 residues. The germline gives CDR1 DFQATT, CDR2 SNEGSKA (reference sequence). V was clipped by 5 bases and J by 4 bases, with 15 bases between them. CDR3 in amino acids: CSAFRYLSGANVLTF. Written as DNA, the CDR3 is TGCAGTGCTTTTCGCTACTTGTCCGGGGCCAACGTCCTGACTTTC.

This clonotype was seen repeatedly, ten times or more. The rearrangement links TRBV7-9 to TRBJ2-2; maybe TRBD2 (7 bases). Germline CDR1 reads SEHNR; CDR2 reads FQNEAQ (reference sequence). There are 15 residues in the CDR3. Trimming took 2 bases from V and 6 from J, leaving 13 bases between them. The CDR3 reads CASSLQGGGSGELFF. CDR3 DNA sequence: TGTGCCAGCAGCTTACAAGGGGGGGGTTCCGGGGAGCTGTTTTTT. Supplemented by reference TRBV7-9 and TRBJ2-2, the full variable domain reads DTGVSQNPRHKITKRGQNVTFRCDPISEHNRLYWYRQTLGQGPEFLTYFQNEAQLEKSRLLSDRFSAERPKGSFSTLEIQRTEQGDSAMYLCASSLQGGGSGELFFGEGSRLTVL.

V gene TRBV6-1 combines with J gene TRBJ2-3, with 11 bases lining up with TRBD2. The V segment lost 7 bases and the J segment 5 bases; nucleotides outside the gene matches: 2. The V gene's germline CDR1 is MNHNS and CDR2 SASEGT. There are 13 residues in the CDR3. Here the CDR3 DNA reads TGTGCCAGCATTGGGACTAGCGGAGATACGCAGTATTTT. It translates to CASIGTSGDTQYF.

This clonotype was observed a few times. It may be a read error: a sequence one base away is much more abundant. V usage is TRBV9 and J usage is TRBJ2-3, with 11 bases matching TRBD2. CDR3 length: 17 residues. In germline, CDR1 is SGDLS, CDR2 YYNGEE. In DNA, the CDR3 is TGTGCCAGCAGCGTGAGGGGACTAGCGGATAGCACAGCTACGCAGTATTTT. Its protein is CASSVRGLADSTATQYF.

The sample holds many counts of this clonotype. The chain couples TRBV9 to TRBJ2-7, with a tentative D call TRBD2 (5 bases). The CDR3 spans 13 residues. The germline gives CDR1 SGDLS, CDR2 YYNGEE. V lost 4 bases, J lost 5 bases, and 13 bases lay in between. This CDR3 reads CASSHKGAHEQYF. The CDR3, as DNA: TGTGCCAGCAGCCACAAGGGAGCGCACGAGCAGTACTTC.

This chain links TRBV10-3 with TRBJ2-5, with TRBD2 matching 8 bases. Germline V CDR1 and CDR2: ENHRY, SYGVKD. The CDR3 has 13 amino acids. After removal of 6 bases from V and 4 bases from J, the junction contained 4 bases not matched to a gene. CDR3 sequence: CAISGTRRETQYF. The CDR3 region has the DNA TGTGCCATCAGCGGGACTAGACGAGAGACCCAGTACTTC.

In this sample, this clonotype turned up many times. The chain joins TRBV7-2 to TRBJ2-5; D gene ambiguous. Deletions cut 1 base from V and 4 bases from J, with 10 bases between. The CDR3 contains 14 residues. Germline assignment: CDR1 SGHTA and CDR2 FQGNSA. The CDR3 reads CASSLGVSTETQYF. The CDR3 region has the DNA TGTGCCAGCAGCTTAGGAGTGAGTACAGAGACCCAGTACTTC.

This rearrangement joins TRBV10-2 to TRBJ1-1; D not resolved. V was pared by 6 bases and J by 0 bases, with 8 bases between. Germline CDR1 WSHSY, CDR2 SAAADI. The CDR3 has 13 amino acids. CDR3: CASRQNMNTEAFF. The CDR3 DNA is TGCGCCAGCAGACAGAACATGAACACTGAAGCTTTCTTT.

This clonotype was seen repeatedly, ten times or more. The rearrangement joins TRBV5-8 to TRBJ1-2, with TRBD1 matching over 7 bases. Germline V gene data show CDR1 as SGHTS and CDR2 as YDEGEE. V lost 0 bases and J lost 6; bases outside the gene matches: 8. The CDR3 is made up of 15 amino acids. The CDR3 loop is CASSLDPGRGNGYTF. In nucleotides, the CDR3 is TGTGCCAGCAGCTTGGATCCTGGCAGGGGGAATGGCTACACCTTC.

The rearrangement uses TRBV20-1 and TRBJ2-7; TRBD2 agrees at 7 bases. Germline CDR1 is DFQATT and CDR2 is SNEGSKA (reference sequence). The CDR3 has 14 residues. The V and J ends lost 1 base and 3 bases, in that order; junction bases with no gene match: 6. The CDR3 spells CSARGGSGNYEQYF. CDR3 in DNA: TGCAGTGCTAGAGGAGGGAGCGGGAACTACGAGCAGTACTTC.

V is TRBV5-5 and J is TRBJ2-5, with D hard to call. The CDR3 loop spans 13 amino acids. Germline lookup yields CDR1 SGHKS and CDR2 YYEKEE (reference sequence). With 0 bases removed from V and 2 bases from J, the gap between germline ends came to 5 bases. The CDR3 coding sequence is TGTGCCAGCAGCTTGGCTAGTCAAGAGACCCAGTACTTC. It is translated as CASSLASQETQYF.

This clonotype came up a few times. A much larger clone lies one base from this, so it may be a read error. The CDR3 is CASSSNSYNEQLF. CDR3 nucleotide sequence: TGTGCCAGCAGTAGTAACAGCTACAATGAGCAGCTCTTC. This rearrangement joins TRBV2 to TRBJ2-1; D not certain. CDR3 length: 13 amino acids. Germline V gene sequence: CDR1 SNHLY, CDR2 FYNNEI.

The chain employs TRBV5-1 and TRBJ1-4; tentatively, D is TRBD1 (6 bases). The CDR3 has 15 residues. The V gene's germline CDR1 is SGHRS and CDR2 YFSETQ. V was cut by 2 bases and J by 3 bases, with 11 bases left in between. CDR3 sequence (DNA): TGCGCCAGCAGCTTTGGGGGGGCTCCTAATGAAAAACTGTTTTTT. Encoded protein: CASSFGGAPNEKLFF.

The V gene is TRBV20-1, the J gene TRBJ2-5; 11 nucleotides agree with TRBD1. The CDR3 runs to 15 residues. CDR1 is DFQATT and CDR2 is SNEGSKA in the germline V gene (reference sequence). J lost 1 base, V lost 6 bases, and 7 bases had no gene match. The CDR3 bases are TGCAGTGCCTCCCCCGGGACAGGGGGCCAAGAGACCCAGTACTTC. Its protein is CSASPGTGGQETQYF.

To note about this clonotype: The limits of the CDR3 on the DNA are not certain, so only TCRdb's listed CDR3 is given. V gene TRBV29-1 combines with J gene TRBJ2-7. Per germline, CDR1 SQVTM and CDR2 ANQGSEA. The CDR3 numbers 15 amino acids, ends counted. CDR3 region: CSFYICSAISGEQYF.

This clonotype occurred many times. The J gene is TRBJ2-1, the V gene TRBV4-3; 7 nucleotides agree with TRBD2. Per the germline V gene, CDR1 is LGHNA and CDR2 is YSLEER. This CDR3 is 13 amino acids long. V trimming: 0 bases; J trimming: 15 bases; junction bases outside the gene matches: 8. CDR3 sequence reads: CASSQEERDVRFF. In DNA form, the CDR3 reads TGCGCCAGCAGCCAAGAGGAGCGGGATGTACGGTTCTTC.

To note about this clonotype: A read error may explain this, as a much larger clone is one base away. This chain connects TRBV27 to TRBJ2-3, with a weak D call TRBD2 (6 bases). The CDR3 covers 16 residues. Germline values: CDR1 MNHEY, CDR2 SMNVEV (reference sequence). Between the trimmed V and J ends, which lost 2 bases and 3 bases, there was a span of 15 bases. The CDR3 spells CASSLGRAGRTDTQYF. The DNA for the CDR3 is TGTGCCAGCAGTTTAGGGCGGGCAGGGAGGACAGATACGCAGTATTTT.

With respect to this clonotype: At one end, the junction sequence differs from germline, possibly due to a read error. The chain employs TRBV29-1 and TRBJ2-3, with TRBD1 matching over 7 bases. The CDR3 sequence is 12 residues long. CDR1 and CDR2 (germline): SQVTM, ANQGSEA. DNA for the CDR3: TGCAGCGTTGTTGACAGGGTGGGTACGCGGTATTTT. Translating gives CSVVDRVGTRYF.

This clonotype was counted at least ten times. The chain employs TRBV6-2 or TRBV6-3 and TRBJ1-2; D is perhaps TRBD1 (6 bases). Germline CDR1 is MNHEY and CDR2 is SVGEGT. V lost 7 bases and J 5 bases, leaving 14 bases between the germline ends. This CDR3 region has 13 residues. The CDR3 DNA follows: TGTGCCAGCACCGACAGGCAACCTTATGGCTACACCTTC. As protein: CASTDRQPYGYTF.

This clonotype was found a few times. Given a much more abundant clone one base away, this may be a read error. The chain joins TRBV7-2 to TRBJ2-2, with D possibly being TRBD1 (6 bases). The CDR3 totals 16 residues. The germline CDR1 and CDR2 sequences are SGHTA and FQGNSA. CDR3 sequence reads: CAGSLWGRGYTGELFF. The DNA of the CDR3 is TGTGCCGGCAGCTTATGGGGGCGAGGTTACACCGGGGAGCTGTTTTTT. Full variable domain (outside the CDR3, taken from reference TRBV7-2 and TRBJ2-2): GAGVSQSPSNKVTEKGKDVELRCDPISGHTALYWYRQSLGQGLEFLIYFQGNSAPDKSGLPSDRFSAERTGGSVSTLTIQRTQQEDSAVYLCAGSLWGRGYTGELFFGEGSRLTVL.

This clonotype was picked up a small number of times. The V call is TRBV7-3, the J call TRBJ2-2; D not resolved. Germline CDR1 is SGHTA and CDR2 is FQGTGA. The V end was cut by 4 bases, the J end by 8 bases, with 5 bases between. This CDR3 region has 11 residues. The CDR3 nucleotides read TGTGCCAGCAGCTCCTCTGGGGAGCTGTTTTTT. Translated, it gives CASSSSGELFF.

This clonotype was detected ten times or more. This chain joins TRBV30 and TRBJ2-1; D could derive from TRBD1 or TRBD2 (5 bases each). CDR1 is GTSNPN and CDR2 is SVGIG in the germline V gene (reference sequence). Trimming took 3 bases from V and 4 from J, leaving 13 bases between them. CDR3 length equals 14 residues. CDR3 amino acids: CAWSPGTVYNEQFF. The DNA of the CDR3 is TGTGCCTGGAGCCCCGGGACGGTTTACAATGAGCAGTTCTTC. Variable domain in full (rest from reference TRBV30 and TRBJ2-1): SQTIHQWPATLVQPVGSPLSLECTVEGTSNPNLYWYRQAAGRGLQLLFYSVGIGQISSEVPQNLSASRPQDRQFILSSKKLLLSDSGFYLCAWSPGTVYNEQFFGPGTRLTVL.

This clonotype was detected many times. The chain links TRBV5-8 to TRBJ1-2; no clear D. Germline assignment: CDR1 SGHTS and CDR2 YDEGEE. The CDR3 consists of 14 residues. The V end was cut by 0 bases, the J end by 4 bases, with 10 bases between. The CDR3 nucleotides are TGTGCCAGCAGCTTGGATGGGTTTCTCTATGGCTACACCTTC. Encoded protein: CASSLDGFLYGYTF.